A selection of T cell receptor beta chains follows, all from one sample in a study of memory CD4+ T cells and cytomegalovirus serostatus. Sequencing used immunoSEQ multiplex PCR; TCRdb keeps in-frame clones, though not all of them. The sample contains about 25,000 clones, roughly 76% of which appear only once. Sequencing used memory CD4+ T cells from blood. These receptors came from an adult in good health and CMV-seronegative. CDR3s include the opening cysteine and the closing phenylalanine or tryptophan. Fields, in order: D gene, V gene, clone size, J gene, CDR3 protein, CDR3 DNA. D genes are given only for firm matches. Some rows mark clone size as missing; the rest say once, few, many or name a class of expanded clone.

.	TRBV5-4	few	TRBJ1-2	CASSFDGQTGYTF	TGTGCCAGCAGCTTCGACGGGCAAACTGGCTACACCTTC
.	TRBV19	.	TRBJ2-5	CASSYRVLYF	TGTGCCAGTAGTTACAGGGTACTGTACTTC
.	TRBV7-2	.	TRBJ2-7	CASSSRDGPYEQYF	TGTGCCAGCAGCTCTCGGGACGGCCCCTACGAGCAGTACTTC
.	TRBV2	.	TRBJ2-7	CASSDPRDYEQYF	TGTGCCAGCAGTGATCCGCGGGACTACGAGCAGTACTTC
.	TRBV10-2	once	TRBJ2-7	CATQRAGADEQYF	TGCGCCACTCAGCGGGCCGGGGCGGACGAGCAGTACTTC
.	TRBV5-1	.	TRBJ1-4	CASSPQGATNEKLFF	TGCGCCAGCAGCCCACAGGGTGCAACTAATGAAAAACTGTTTTTT
.	TRBV13	.	TRBJ2-3	CASSHSTDTQYF	TGTGCCAGCAGCCACAGCACAGATACGCAGTATTTT
.	TRBV7-9	.	TRBJ2-1	CALQGLNEQFF	TGTGCCCTACAGGGCCTTAATGAGCAGTTCTTC
TRBD1	TRBV7-2	.	TRBJ1-2	CASSLGQGSYGYTF	TGTGCCAGCAGCTTAGGACAGGGGAGCTATGGCTACACCTTC
.	TRBV7-2	.	TRBJ1-1	CASSLAGRGTEAFF	TGTGCCAGCAGCTTAGCGGGGCGTGGGACTGAAGCTTTCTTT
.	TRBV7-7	few	TRBJ2-5	CASSPQWSGETQYF	TGTGCCAGCAGCCCGCAGTGGAGTGGGGAGACCCAGTACTTC
TRBD1	TRBV19	few	TRBJ1-1	CASSLSPGQGDTEAFF	TGTGCCAGTAGCTTATCACCGGGACAGGGGGACACTGAAGCTTTCTTT
.	TRBV5-1	few	TRBJ1-1	CASSAGPGNTEAFF	TGCGCCAGCAGCGCCGGACCTGGGAACACTGAAGCTTTCTTT
.	TRBV4-2	.	TRBJ2-1	CASSRNRGQGTNEQFF	TGTGCCAGCAGCCGTAATAGGGGACAAGGTACAAACGAGCAGTTCTTC
.	TRBV28	.	TRBJ1-5	CASSLAGTLSNQPQHF	TGTGCCAGCAGCCTTGCCGGGACCTTGAGCAATCAGCCCCAGCATTTT
.	TRBV19	.	TRBJ1-3	CASTPGHTIYF	TGTGCCAGTACCCCAGGACACACCATATATTTT
.	TRBV6-5	once	TRBJ1-5	CASSEQGGNQPQHF	TGTGCCAGCAGCGAACAGGGTGGCAATCAGCCCCAGCATTTT
TRBD2	TRBV11-2	.	TRBJ2-5	CASSLVATSGGWETQYF	TGTGCCAGCAGCTTAGTAGCCACTAGCGGTGGGTGGGAGACCCAGTACTTC
TRBD1	TRBV14	.	TRBJ2-3	CASSRQGQARTDTQYF	TGTGCCAGCAGCCGACAGGGACAGGCTCGCACAGATACGCAGTATTTT
TRBD2	TRBV19	.	TRBJ2-1	CASSKTSGRNEQFF	TGTGCCAGTAGTAAAACTAGCGGGAGGAATGAGCAGTTCTTC
.	TRBV9	.	TRBJ1-1	CASSDSRTEAFF	TGTGCCAGCAGCGATTCGAGGACTGAAGCTTTCTTT
.	TRBV7-2	.	TRBJ2-1	CASSDRYEQFF	TGTGCCAGCTCTGACCGGTATGAGCAGTTCTTC
.	TRBV10-3	.	TRBJ2-1	CAISPSTTVGSSYNEQFF	TGTGCCATCAGCCCCTCTACGACGGTTGGGAGCTCCTACAATGAGCAGTTCTTC
.	TRBV5-8	.	TRBJ2-5	CASSSAQGKETQYF	TGTGCCAGCAGCTCCGCGCAGGGGAAGGAGACCCAGTACTTC
.	TRBV29-1	few	TRBJ1-1	CSVLRGEDTEAFF	TGCAGCGTGCTCAGGGGTGAGGACACTGAAGCTTTCTTT
TRBD2	TRBV5-1	once	TRBJ2-5	CASSLVTSGRETQYF	TGCGCCAGCAGCTTGGTTACTAGCGGGCGGGAGACCCAGTACTTC
.	TRBV30	.	TRBJ1-6	CAWSRQESSYNSPLHF	TGTGCCTGGAGTCGACAAGAGAGCTCCTATAATTCACCCCTCCACTTT
.	TRBV18	.	TRBJ2-7	CASSPEGGLVEQYF	TGTGCCAGCTCACCAGAGGGGGGGCTGGTCGAGCAGTACTTC
.	TRBV7-2	.	TRBJ2-3	CASSLVGGNTDTQYF	TGTGCCAGCAGCTTAGTAGGCGGGAATACAGATACGCAGTATTTT
.	TRBV28	few	TRBJ2-7	CASSLSAYEQYF	TGTGCCAGCAGTTTATCAGCTTACGAGCAGTACTTC
.	TRBV6-1	.	TRBJ2-1	CASSERYYNEQFF	TGTGCCAGCAGTGAACGATATTACAATGAGCAGTTCTTC
TRBD2	TRBV6-5	.	TRBJ2-3	CASSLGGGVTDTQYF	TGTGCCAGCAGTCTCGGCGGGGGGGTCACAGATACGCAGTATTTT
.	TRBV2	few	TRBJ1-1	CASSVEGLAEAFF	TGTGCCAGCAGTGTAGAGGGATTAGCTGAAGCTTTCTTT
.	TRBV27	few	TRBJ2-7	CASSRGRAVSDYEQYF	TGTGCCAGCAGCAGGGGGAGGGCCGTATCCGACTACGAGCAGTACTTC
TRBD1	TRBV6-1	.	TRBJ2-1	CASSPGDSSAEQFF	TGTGCCAGCAGCCCTGGGGACAGCTCGGCTGAGCAGTTCTTC
.	TRBV6-5	.	TRBJ1-1	CASSYSSGTTEAFF	TGTGCCAGCAGTTACTCGTCGGGGACCACTGAAGCTTTCTTT
.	TRBV28	.	TRBJ1-1	CASSLPMNTEAFF	TGTGCCAGCAGTTTGCCTATGAACACTGAAGCTTTCTTT
TRBD2	TRBV7-2	.	TRBJ2-5	CASSLVGGEQETQYF	TGTGCCAGCAGCTTAGTGGGGGGGGAACAAGAGACCCAGTACTTC
TRBD1	TRBV28	.	TRBJ1-1	CASKGQTPITLKAFF	TGTGCCAGCAAGGGACAGACTCCAATAACACTGAAGGCTTTCTTT
TRBD2	TRBV29-1	once	TRBJ2-3	CSVAGPTLAEAADTQYF	TGCAGCGTTGCCGGTCCGACACTAGCGGAAGCGGCAGATACGCAGTATTTT
.	TRBV27	.	TRBJ1-4	CASSGRSLNEKLFF	TGTGCCAGCAGCGGACGGAGCCTTAATGAAAAACTGTTTTTT
.	TRBV2	.	TRBJ2-2	CASSGGVNTGELFF	TGTGCCAGCAGTGGGGGGGTAAACACCGGGGAGCTGTTTTTT
.	TRBV28	few	TRBJ1-5	CASERRGGSLSNQPQHF	TGTGCCAGCGAGAGGCGGGGGGGATCCCTTAGCAATCAGCCCCAGCATTTT